The 16 T cell receptor beta chains listed next were all sequenced from one sample in a study of shared clonotypes between healthy human individuals (dated by TCRdb to 2020 to 2021). CD8 naive samples were CD45RO-negative cells positively selected for CCR7, giving a CD45RA+CCR7+ population that excluded TemRA cells. Library construction relied on the immunoSEQ multiplex PCR assay. The table comes from immuneACCESS by way of TCRdb, which keeps in-frame sequences with V and J called. Part of the clones is missing from these tables; in studies checked, under half for an unresolved V gene and the rest for unknown reasons. The sample data list over 2 million clones, and 85% to 95% of these were observed just once. The ten top clones hold 1.1% of the sample. The sequencing input was naive CD8+ T cells sorted from blood. This specimen's cell subset or site label, interpreted: CD45RA+CCR7+. These receptors all come from a man aged 18 to 30 in good health.

This chain joins TRBV6-5 and TRBJ1-2, with D possibly matching TRBD1 (5 bases). This CDR3 region has 12 residues. V was cut by 8 bases and J by 6 bases, with 13 bases left in between. From germline, CDR1 is MNHEY and CDR2 SVGAGI. As DNA, the CDR3 is TGTGCCAGCTTTGACAGCACCCATGGCTACACCTTC. Its protein product is CASFDSTHGYTF.

The chain couples TRBV5-6 to TRBJ1-2; TRBD1 matches at 11 bases. The CDR3 is 17 amino acids. CDR1 is SGHDT and CDR2 is YYEEEE in the germline V gene. Losses at the gene ends were 1 base for V and 5 bases for J; bases not matched to a gene: 10. CDR3 in amino acids: CASSLKGQGAKRYGYTF. The CDR3 bases are TGTGCCAGCAGCTTGAAAGGACAGGGGGCGAAGAGGTATGGCTACACCTTC. Complete variable domain (other parts from reference TRBV5-6 and TRBJ1-2): DAGVTQSPTHLIKTRGQQVTLRCSPKSGHDTVSWYQQALGQGPQFIFQYYEEEERQRGNFPDRFSGHQFPNYSSELNVNALLLGDSALYLCASSLKGQGAKRYGYTFGSGTRLTVV.

V gene TRBV18 combines with J gene TRBJ1-2, with a weak D call TRBD1 (5 bases). The germline V gene has CDR1 KGHSH and CDR2 LQKENI. The V end was cut by 3 bases, the J end by 8 bases, with 16 bases between. The length of the CDR3 is 14 residues. The CDR3 nucleotides read TGTGCCAGCTCACCCTCCCCCAGGGTGGAAGGCTACACCTTC. Amino acids: CASSPSPRVEGYTF.

The V call is TRBV5-8, the J call TRBJ2-1; D possibly uses TRBD1 or TRBD2 (7 bases each). The CDR3 is 17 amino acids. Trimming removed 2 bases from V and 6 bases from J, with 21 bases in between. In germline, CDR1 is SGHTS, CDR2 YDEGEE. CDR3 protein: CASSFYRGDRGSNEQFF. Here the CDR3 DNA reads TGTGCCAGCAGCTTCTATCGGGGGGACAGAGGATCCAATGAGCAGTTCTTC.

The chain combines TRBV6-1 with TRBJ2-7, with D hard to call. The CDR3 totals 15 residues. Germline-derived CDR1 and CDR2 are MNHNS and SASEGT. V gave up 10 bases and J gave up 3 bases, with 22 bases separating them. This chain's CDR3 is CAILGLGIDHYEQYF. In DNA, the CDR3 is TGTGCCATCCTCGGGCTCGGCATCGATCACTACGAGCAGTACTTC.

Points on this clone: Other DNA sequences in this sample translate to the same CDR3. V usage is TRBV7-2 and J usage is TRBJ2-7; tentatively, D is TRBD1 (5 bases). Germline V gene data show CDR1 as SGHTA and CDR2 as FQGNSA. CDR3 length: 14 amino acids. The V and J ends lost 1 base and 2 bases respectively, with 9 bases between them. This CDR3 is CASSLGGRTYEQYF. For the CDR3, the DNA is TGTGCCAGCAGCTTAGGGGGCAGGACCTACGAGCAGTACTTC.

The rearrangement uses TRBV30 and TRBJ1-6, with D hard to call. Germline CDR1 and CDR2: GTSNPN and SVGIG (reference sequence). Between the trimmed V and J ends, which lost 3 bases and 7 bases, there was a span of 4 bases. The CDR3 runs to 11 residues. CDR3 loop: CAWSQNSPLHF. The CDR3 DNA is TGTGCCTGGAGCCAAAATTCACCCCTCCACTTT.

The chain joins TRBV9 to TRBJ1-2; weak D call: TRBD1 (5 bases). Deletions cut 4 bases from V and 4 bases from J, with 14 bases between. The CDR3 runs to 14 residues. The V gene's germline CDR1 is SGDLS and CDR2 YYNGEE. CDR3 DNA sequence: TGTGCCAGCAGCCCAAGAGACGGGGGCTATGGCTACACCTTC. Amino acid sequence: CASSPRDGGYGYTF.

This chain links TRBV5-1 with TRBJ2-7; D may be TRBD2 (6 bases). Looked up from germline, CDR1 is SGHRS and CDR2 is YFSETQ. With 0 bases removed from V and 3 bases from J, the gap between germline ends came to 13 bases. The CDR3 sequence is 15 residues long. The CDR3 loop is CASSLAGQDYYEQYF. DNA of the CDR3: TGCGCCAGCAGCTTGGCAGGCCAGGACTACTACGAGCAGTACTTC.

The CDR3: CAGRALAGGPTPRHTGELFF. Written as DNA, the CDR3 is TGTGCCGGACGTGCACTAGCGGGGGGCCCGACCCCTCGACACACCGGGGAGCTGTTTTTT. The J gene is TRBJ2-2, the V gene TRBV9, with TRBD2 matching over 12 bases. From germline, CDR1 is SGDLS and CDR2 YYNGEE. The CDR3 is 20 amino acids. Trimming at V came to 10 bases and at J to 3 bases, leaving 22 bases not matched to a gene. The full variable domain, its missing parts supplied by reference TRBV9 and TRBJ2-2, is DSGVTQTPKHLITATGQRVTLRCSPRSGDLSVYWYQQSLDQGLQFLIQYYNGEERAKGNILERFSAQQFPDLHSELNLSSLELGDSALYFCAGRALAGGPTPRHTGELFFGEGSRLTVL.

The CDR3 protein is CASSYSVMGTGELFF. CDR3 bases: TGTGCCAGCAGTTACTCGGTCATGGGGACCGGGGAGCTGTTTTTT. The chain links TRBV6-5 to TRBJ2-2, with D unclear. Trimming shortened V by 0 bases and J by 5 bases, and 10 bases separated the two germline ends. The germline V gene encodes CDR1 MNHEY and CDR2 SVGAGI. This CDR3 comprises 15 residues.

The J gene is TRBJ2-5, the V gene TRBV4-1; D could derive from TRBD1 or TRBD2 (6 bases each). The CDR3 has 16 amino acids. CDR1 MGHRA and CDR2 YSYEKL come from the germline V gene. Trimming removed 2 bases from V and 2 bases from J, with 15 bases in between. DNA for the CDR3: TGCGCCAGCAGCCAATGGGGGGCTACCCAACAAGAGACCCAGTACTTC. Protein product: CASSQWGATQQETQYF.

The chain couples TRBV28 to TRBJ1-2; TRBD1 matches at 7 bases. CDR3 length: 15 amino acids. Losses at the gene ends were 5 bases for V and 6 bases for J; bases not matched to a gene: 12. Looked up from germline, CDR1 is MDHEN and CDR2 is SYDVKM. CDR3 amino acids: CASSPLTGVLHGYTF. CDR3 DNA sequence: TGTGCCAGCAGTCCACTTACAGGGGTTTTGCATGGCTACACCTTC.

The V gene is TRBV30, the J gene TRBJ2-3; D may match TRBD1 or TRBD2 (5 bases each). This CDR3 contains 12 residues. Germline loops: CDR1 GTSNPN, CDR2 SVGIG (reference sequence). V was clipped by 4 bases and J by 6 bases, with 11 bases between them. CDR3 in amino acids: CAWNFEGDTQYF. CDR3 bases: TGTGCCTGGAACTTTGAGGGGGATACGCAGTATTTT.

The chain uses TRBV19 and TRBJ2-7; D not certain. Trimming cost V 5 bases and J 7 bases, with 9 bases left between them. CDR3 length: 11 residues. Germline lookup yields CDR1 LNHDA and CDR2 SQIVND (reference sequence). The CDR3 bases are TGTGCCAGTAGTGAAACTGGGGAGCAGTACTTC. Amino acids: CASSETGEQYF.

The chain carries TRBV19 and TRBJ2-7; tentative D call: TRBD2 (5 bases). Germline CDR1 reads LNHDA; CDR2 reads SQIVND (reference sequence). The length of the CDR3 is 15 residues. Trimming removed 4 bases at V and 2 bases at J, with 15 bases between. This CDR3 reads CASSTYLNGAYEQYF. CDR3 sequence (DNA): TGTGCCAGTAGTACCTATTTGAACGGGGCCTACGAGCAGTACTTC.